This T cell receptor (beta chain) was documented in a study of spatial heterogeneity in lung cancer. This CDR3 is 15 amino acids long. The V gene's germline CDR1 is LGHDT and CDR2 YNNKEL (reference sequence). Trimming stripped 0 bases from V and 1 base from J, with 9 bases between. MiXCR, applied by TCRdb to the 5' RACE reads, yields one record per CDR3 protein. Of 40,000 to 55,000 distinct CDR3 sequences in the sample, roughly 13% were seen once. The time point denotes: sample taken at primary tumor resection. This clonotype has at least ten counts. The receptor was derived from a male donor with early-stage non-small cell lung cancer. This material consisted of PBMCs, taken at surgery. The chain carries TRBV3-1 and TRBJ2-5, with D perhaps matching TRBD2 (6 bases). For the CDR3, the DNA is TGTGCCAGCAGCCAAGATTGGAGGGTCCAAGAGACCCAGTACTTC. Its protein product is CASSQDWRVQETQYF.